One sample yielded the 26 T cell receptor beta chains listed below, sequenced in a study of blood T cell repertoires in COVID-19. The assay was immunoSEQ multiplex PCR, and TCRdb's table has in-frame clones only and misses some. The sample has 150,000 to 200,000 clones; about 80% are singletons. Sequencing was performed on peripheral blood. The receptors originated from a human donor with acute or convalescent COVID-19. The donor label of this sample is uncertain.

The chain recombines TRBV5-4 with TRBJ2-7; 11 bases line up with TRBD2. V lost 0 bases, J lost 6 bases, and 2 bases stayed unmatched. Germline-derived CDR1 and CDR2 are SGHNT and YYREEE (reference sequence). The CDR3 sequence is 14 residues long. The CDR3 DNA sequence: TGTGCCAGCAGCTTGGCTAGCGGGAGGAGCGAGCAGTACTTC. Protein sequence: CASSLASGRSEQYF.

The chain has TRBV19 and TRBJ1-1; D is possibly TRBD1 (5 bases). V gave up 9 bases and J gave up 0 bases, with 11 bases separating them. Per germline, CDR1 LNHDA and CDR2 SQIVND (reference sequence). This CDR3 has 13 amino acids. DNA for the CDR3: TGTGCCAGCCAATTGACAGTGAACACTGAAGCTTTCTTT. It codes for CASQLTVNTEAFF.

The chain recombines TRBV9 with TRBJ2-5, with D perhaps matching TRBD1 (6 bases). The germline gives CDR1 SGDLS, CDR2 YYNGEE. The length of the CDR3 is 13 residues. Trimming left V 5 bases short and J 1 base short, with 9 bases between. CDR3 region: CASSGQTQETQYF. DNA for the CDR3: TGTGCCAGCAGTGGACAGACCCAAGAGACCCAGTACTTC.

The chain is built from TRBV6-6 and TRBJ1-5, with 8 bases aligning to TRBD1. After removal of 5 bases from V and 7 bases from J, the junction contained 19 bases not matched to a gene. The germline V gene encodes CDR1 MNHNY and CDR2 SVGAGI (reference sequence). The CDR3 covers 18 residues. The CDR3 reads CASSRPGGELTAWQPQHF. DNA of the CDR3: TGTGCCAGCAGTCGGCCAGGGGGCGAATTGACGGCATGGCAGCCCCAGCATTTT.

The chain employs TRBV9 and TRBJ1-4, with no clear D. V was cut by 4 bases and J by 8 bases, with 12 bases left in between. The germline gives CDR1 SGDLS, CDR2 YYNGEE. The CDR3 contains 13 residues. The CDR3 DNA reads as TGTGCCAGCAGCCCCGCGAGCCGGGAAAAACTGTTTTTT. As protein: CASSPASREKLFF.

The V gene is TRBV12-5, the J gene TRBJ2-1; 14 bases match TRBD2. CDR1 LGHNT and CDR2 FRNRAP come from the germline V gene. The trim removed 0 bases at V and 6 bases at J, leaving 1 base unmatched. The CDR3 is 16 residues long. CDR3 amino acids: CASGLVTSGRGNEQFF. The CDR3 DNA follows: TGTGCTAGTGGTTTGGTGACTAGCGGGAGGGGCAATGAGCAGTTCTTC.

This clone was counted a single time. The rearrangement joins TRBV28 to TRBJ1-2; maybe TRBD1 (6 bases). Germline V gives CDR1 MDHEN, CDR2 SYDVKM. The V end lost 1 base, the J end lost 2 bases, and 11 bases lay between the germline ends. The CDR3 loop spans 15 amino acids. The CDR3 protein is CASSLSMGANYGYTF. CDR3 DNA sequence: TGTGCCAGCAGTTTATCGATGGGGGCAAACTATGGCTACACCTTC.

The chain joins TRBV4-1 to TRBJ2-7; 10 bases align to TRBD1. The germline CDR1 and CDR2 sequences are MGHRA and YSYEKL. With 3 bases clipped from V and 6 bases from J, the junction kept 11 bases outside the gene matches. The CDR3 consists of 16 residues. CDR3 sequence (DNA): TGCGCCAGCAGCCAGCTCAAGGGGACAGGGGATCCCGAGCAGTACTTC. It codes for CASSQLKGTGDPEQYF.

The V gene is TRBV6-5, the J gene TRBJ1-1; D uncertain. The CDR3 is 12 amino acids. The germline CDR1 and CDR2 sequences are MNHEY and SVGAGI. Trimming shortened V by 8 bases and J by 4 bases, and 11 bases separated the two germline ends. This CDR3 is CASGSGFTEAFF. CDR3 DNA sequence: TGTGCCAGCGGGTCAGGCTTCACTGAAGCTTTCTTT.

The chain joins TRBV19 to TRBJ2-2; 7 bases agree with TRBD1. The junction had 7 bases not matched to a gene; V was cut back by 5 bases and J by 7 bases. Germline CDR1 and CDR2: LNHDA and SQIVND (reference sequence). CDR3 length: 14 residues. The CDR3 reads CASSLDRDDGELFF. For the CDR3, the DNA is TGTGCCAGTAGTCTTGACAGGGACGACGGGGAGCTGTTTTTT.

This chain uses TRBV11-3 with TRBJ2-7; TRBD1 aligns across 7 bases. The trim removed 5 bases at V and 6 bases at J, leaving 10 bases unmatched. In germline, CDR1 is SGHNT, CDR2 YENEEA. The CDR3 covers 14 residues. CDR3 amino acids: CASSPGTVAGEQYF. The DNA of the CDR3 is TGTGCCAGCAGCCCTGGGACAGTGGCGGGCGAGCAGTACTTC. Variable domain in full (rest from reference TRBV11-3 and TRBJ2-7): EAGVVQSPRYKIIEKKQPVAFWCNPISGHNTLYWYLQNLGQGPELLIRYENEEAVDDSQLPKDRFSAERLKGVDSTLKIQPAELGDSAVYLCASSPGTVAGEQYFGPGTRLTVT.

The chain joins TRBV3-1 (or the pseudogene TRBV3-2) to TRBJ1-2; D gene ambiguous. Germline V CDR1 and CDR2: LGHDT, YNNKEL (reference sequence). The CDR3 is 16 residues long. V gave up 1 base and J gave up 4 bases, with 16 bases separating them. The CDR3 DNA reads as TGTGCCAGCAGCCAAGGACCGCTTAGCCCCCTCTATGGCTACACCTTC. This translates into CASSQGPLSPLYGYTF.

The rearrangement links TRBV27 to TRBJ1-2; TRBD1 aligns across 10 bases. This CDR3 spans 15 amino acids. V lost 8 bases and J lost 3; bases outside the gene matches: 9. The germline V gene encodes CDR1 MNHEY and CDR2 SMNVEV (reference sequence). The chain's CDR3 is CASRPKGTGDYGYTF. The CDR3 nucleotides read TGTGCCAGCCGCCCTAAGGGGACAGGGGACTATGGCTACACCTTC.

The chain recombines TRBV3-1 (or the pseudogene TRBV3-2) with TRBJ1-5; D gene ambiguous. V gave up 0 bases and J gave up 7 bases, with 7 bases separating them. The CDR3 is made up of 13 amino acids. Germline assignment: CDR1 LGHDT and CDR2 YNNKEL (reference sequence). CDR3 amino acids: CASSQDLLQPQHF. CDR3 sequence (DNA): TGTGCCAGCAGCCAAGATCTATTACAGCCCCAGCATTTT.

The V and J genes are TRBV30 and TRBJ1-2; TRBD1 is a possible D gene (6 bases). The length of the CDR3 is 16 residues. Germline V gene lookup returns CDR1 GTSNPN and CDR2 SVGIG (reference sequence). Between the trimmed V and J ends, which lost 0 bases and 4 bases, there was a span of 18 bases. The CDR3 coding sequence is TGTGCCTGGAGTGTACGGCCAAGGGCAGGGGCCTATGGCTACACCTTC. Residues: CAWSVRPRAGAYGYTF.

J is TRBJ1-4 and V is TRBV30, with 7 bases fitting TRBD1. Germline V gene sequence: CDR1 GTSNPN, CDR2 SVGIG (reference sequence). Germline trimming cut 8 bases from V and 0 bases from J; bases unmatched to any gene: 6. This CDR3 is built from 14 residues. The CDR3 protein is CAGNQGATNEKLFF. Here the CDR3 DNA reads TGTGCCGGGAACCAGGGGGCAACTAATGAAAAACTGTTTTTT.

The J gene is TRBJ2-3, the V gene TRBV19; 7 bases align to TRBD2. Germline V gene sequence: CDR1 LNHDA, CDR2 SQIVND (reference sequence). V trimming: 8 bases; J trimming: 0 bases; junction bases outside the gene matches: 5. The CDR3 has 14 residues. The CDR3 sequence is CASGGDISTDTQYF. The DNA of the CDR3 is TGTGCCAGTGGGGGGGATATTAGCACAGATACGCAGTATTTT.

The sample holds a few counts of this clone. This sequence joins TRBV25-1 and TRBJ2-5; no definite D call. V lost 7 bases and J 2 bases, leaving 8 bases between the germline ends. From germline, CDR1 is MGHDK and CDR2 SYGVNS. The length of the CDR3 is 12 residues. The CDR3 is CASNRRQETQYF. In DNA form, the CDR3 reads TGTGCCAGCAATCGGCGGCAAGAGACCCAGTACTTC. Full variable domain (rest looked up from reference TRBV25-1 and TRBJ2-5): EADIYQTPRYLVIGTGKKITLECSQTMGHDKMYWYQQDPGMELHLIHYSYGVNSTEKGDLSSESTVSRIRTEHFPLTLESARPSHTSQYLCASNRRQETQYFGPGTRLLVL.

The V gene is TRBV19, the J gene TRBJ2-3, with 7 bases lining up with TRBD2. Germline V CDR1 and CDR2: LNHDA, SQIVND (reference sequence). The length of the CDR3 is 17 residues. V trimming: 3 bases; J trimming: 3 bases; junction bases outside the gene matches: 12. The CDR3 DNA sequence: TGTGCCAGTAGTATTTCTTTCTCGGCGGGAGTAACAGATACGCAGTATTTT. Protein sequence: CASSISFSAGVTDTQYF.

The rearrangement joins TRBV2 to TRBJ2-6, with D maybe TRBD2 (5 bases). The CDR3 extends over 14 amino acids. V lost 8 bases to trimming and J lost 0 bases, with 8 bases between them. The germline gives CDR1 SNHLY, CDR2 FYNNEI. This CDR3 is CASPAGSGANVLTF. The CDR3 DNA follows: TGTGCCAGCCCTGCGGGCTCTGGGGCCAACGTCCTGACTTTC.

Only one count was recorded for this clone. The chain recombines TRBV5-4 with TRBJ2-1; 9 positions match TRBD2. This CDR3 has 15 amino acids. The trim removed 4 bases at V and 10 bases at J, leaving 12 bases unmatched. Looked up from germline, CDR1 is SGHNT and CDR2 is YYREEE (reference sequence). Here the CDR3 DNA reads TGTGCCAGCAGCCACGTACTAGCGGGCGCGTGGGAGCAGTTCTTC. This gives the protein CASSHVLAGAWEQFF.

The rearrangement uses TRBV3-1 (or the pseudogene TRBV3-2) and TRBJ2-3; a weak D match, TRBD2 (6 bases). The CDR3 spans 14 residues. V was trimmed by 5 bases and J by 2 bases, leaving 11 bases between them. Germline V gives CDR1 LGHDT, CDR2 YNNKEL (reference sequence). In DNA form, the CDR3 reads TGTGCCAGCAGCGAGGCGGGGTCCACAGATACGCAGTATTTT. Translated, it gives CASSEAGSTDTQYF.

The chain has TRBV3-1 (or the pseudogene TRBV3-2) and TRBJ1-6; 7 positions match TRBD1. V trimming: 4 bases; J trimming: 8 bases; junction bases outside the gene matches: 5. The CDR3 runs to 14 residues. In germline, CDR1 is LGHDT, CDR2 YNNKEL (reference sequence). This CDR3 is CASSRRDRDSPLHF. CDR3 coding DNA: TGTGCCAGCAGCCGTCGTGACAGGGATTCACCCCTCCACTTT.

The chain links TRBV18 to TRBJ1-3; 8 nucleotides match TRBD1. J lost 4 bases, V lost 3 bases, and 8 bases had no gene match. The CDR3 length is 16 residues. CDR1 KGHSH and CDR2 LQKENI come from the germline V gene. The CDR3, as DNA: TGTGCCAGCTCACCTGGGACAGGAGGTGGGGGAAACACCATATATTTT. Protein product: CASSPGTGGGGNTIYF.

The chain couples TRBV10-3 to TRBJ1-2; tentative D call: TRBD1 (6 bases). CDR1 and CDR2 from the germline V gene are ENHRY and SYGVKD. The V gene lost 11 bases and the J gene lost 3 bases, with 16 bases spanning the gap. CDR3 size: 13 residues. The CDR3 nucleotides are TGTGCCTTGCGGGGGCAGGGTCACTATGGCTACACCTTC. Its protein product is CALRGQGHYGYTF.

The gene calls are TRBV19 and TRBJ1-1, with D unclear. Germline loops: CDR1 LNHDA, CDR2 SQIVND (reference sequence). The CDR3 runs to 13 residues. Trimming took 8 bases from V and 3 from J, leaving 13 bases between them. CDR3 DNA: TGTGCCAGTTCCCCCGCCGGGGACACTGAAGCTTTCTTT. Amino acids: CASSPAGDTEAFF.